This TCR beta chain was documented in a study of cytomegalovirus exposure and HLA in healthy donors. General study findings and limits: A few CMV-associated chains were confirmed in vitro to be specific for CMV antigens. Most TCR sequences were seen very rarely across donors, but some public TCRs occurred in many.

Profiled with immunoSEQ multiplex PCR; TCRdb holds only in-frame clones, not every one. The sample includes 50,000 to 65,000 clones, around nine tenths seen only once; the top ten take roughly 8.4%. Germline lookup yields CDR1 GTSNPN and CDR2 SVGIG (reference sequence). This CDR3 region has 12 residues. With 2 bases removed from V and 8 bases from J, the gap between germline ends came to 12 bases. The donors were members of the validation cohort, which comprised 120 subjects and was separate from the first cohort of roughly 700 subjects. As regards this clone: Its matching antigen is unknown.

Sequenced material: PBMCs. This TCR was sampled from a woman aged 18-29 years in good health and CMV-seropositive. The chain joins TRBV30 to TRBJ1-1; no clear D gene. The CDR3 loop reads CAWSLSPPEAFF. In DNA, the CDR3 is TGTGCCTGGAGTCTCAGTCCGCCAGAAGCTTTCTTT.